This T cell receptor beta chain was documented in a study of T cell changes during pregnancy in multiple sclerosis. Germline V gives CDR1 LNHDA, CDR2 SQIVND (reference sequence). The CDR3 spans 12 residues. Trimming cost V 1 base and J 8 bases, with 8 bases left between them. Produced via immunoSEQ multiplex PCR; TCRdb's table is partial and in-frame only. The data hold about 100,000 clones, with 80% to 95% observed a single time. This TCR came from a female donor with multiple sclerosis, enrolled in a pregnancy study. The source material was peripheral blood, sampled after pregnancy. This chain links TRBV19 with TRBJ1-2; no clear D. In DNA, the CDR3 is TGTGCCAGTAGTATAGTCGGAGGGGGCTACACCTTC. This translates into CASSIVGGGYTF.